Sequencing of this T cell receptor (beta chain) was carried out in a study of patients and donors after allogeneic stem cell transplantation. The CDR3 totals 13 residues. Trimming stripped 6 bases from V and 0 bases from J, with 9 bases between. Germline CDR1 reads SQVTM; CDR2 reads ANQGSEA. One entry per CDR3 protein results from TCRdb running MiXCR on the RT-PCR reads. The table shows around 25,000 distinct CDR3 sequences, with approximately 43% occurring only once. This TCR derives from a human donor who was either an allogeneic HSCT recipient or a stem cell or donor lymphocyte infusion donor (not recorded which). It is not recorded whose cells these are; they may come from a transplant donor. The chain recombines TRBV29-1 with TRBJ1-3; D not certain. The sequencing input was blood, either unsorted or a sorted T cell fraction (not recorded which). CDR3 amino acids: CSVGQSSGNTIYF. The DNA of the CDR3 is TGCAGCGTGGGTCAGTCCTCTGGAAACACCATATATTTT.